This TCR beta chain was profiled in a study of OX40 agonist ivuxolimab in advanced cancers. Findings of the study overall: The study found that CD8+ T cells averaged more expanded clones than CD4+.

Between the trimmed V and J ends, which lost 2 bases and 7 bases, there was a span of 14 bases. This CDR3 has 14 residues. Germline V gene lookup returns CDR1 WSHSY and CDR2 SAAADI. With respect to this clone: Its antigen remains unknown.

Profiling relied on immunoSEQ multiplex PCR, and the TCRdb table lists in-frame clones only, not all of them. This sample has 50,000 to 55,000 clones, with 75% to 90% found just once. This receptor was obtained from an adult with an advanced solid tumor such as melanoma, head and neck, liver or kidney cancer. V and J are TRBV10-2 and TRBJ1-1; D uncertain. This specimen was CD4+ or CD8+ T cells sorted from blood, taken in a trial of the OX40 agonist ivuxolimab. As DNA, the CDR3 is TGCGCCAGCAGTGAGGGTTATCGGCGGTTTGAAGCTTTCTTT. It specifies CASSEGYRRFEAFF.